The following is a T cell receptor (beta chain) sequence with its context. The target antigen is unknown. Other DNA sequences in the same sample also yield this CDR3. The CDR3 runs to 13 residues. Deletions cut 2 bases from V and 4 bases from J, with 6 bases between. CDR1 MNHEY and CDR2 SVGEGT come from the germline V gene. This record belongs to a study of Ad26.COV2.S vaccination and SARS-CoV-2 variants. Study summary: Recipients of Ad26.COV2.S got it intramuscularly, once or twice 56 days apart.

General study results and limits: Vaccine recipients had higher spike-specific TCR breadth than placebo recipients. After vaccination, reports described spike-specific CD8+ and CD4+ T cell responses as showing substantial breadth.

Treatment reported: some 19 received Ad26.COV2.S at low or high dose, single or two shots; roughly 5 received placebo; per-sample allocation not given. Sampling was done on day 63 after the first vaccine or placebo injection. The individual, an adult aged 18-55 years, was a donor in Boston. Produced via immunoSEQ multiplex PCR; TCRdb's table is partial and in-frame only. Among some 300,000 clones listed, 86% were seen once. The receptor's source is a person aged 18-60 years who received the Ad26.COV2.S COVID-19 vaccine or a placebo. The source was peripheral blood, collected in a trial of Ad26.COV2.S vaccine versus placebo. The V and J genes are TRBV6-2 or TRBV6-3 and TRBJ1-5; D gene ambiguous. The DNA for the CDR3 is TGTGCCAGCAGTTACGGGTCTAATCAGCCCCAGCATTTT. Translation gives CASSYGSNQPQHF.